These 26 T cell receptor beta chains originate from one sample sequenced in a study of OX40 agonist ivuxolimab in advanced cancers. Using immunoSEQ multiplex PCR, the repertoire was profiled, and TCRdb retains in-frame clones only, with some absent. The repertoire has approximately 15,000 clones, roughly 92% of them found once; the top ten carry 6.5% to 8%. The sample was CD4+ or CD8+ T cells sorted from blood, taken in a trial of the OX40 agonist ivuxolimab. The receptor source for this set is an adult with an advanced solid tumor such as melanoma, head and neck, liver or kidney cancer.

In its sample, this clone was seen once. V gene TRBV11-3 combines with J gene TRBJ2-7; the D gene is possibly TRBD1 (6 bases). The CDR3 consists of 16 residues. Germline V CDR1 and CDR2: SGHNT, YENEEA. Deletions cut 2 bases from V and 6 bases from J, with 20 bases between. CDR3 sequence (DNA): TGTGCCAGCAGCTTATTACCGGGACAACGCCTAGTCGAGCAGTACTTC. Encoded protein: CASSLLPGQRLVEQYF.

This chain joins TRBV6-5 and TRBJ1-1; no clear D. Trimming left V 7 bases short and J 4 bases short, with 16 bases between. The CDR3 spans 14 residues. The germline V gene encodes CDR1 MNHEY and CDR2 SVGAGI. The CDR3 sequence: CASTLWEGTTEAFF. The CDR3 region has the DNA TGTGCCAGCACCCTGTGGGAGGGTACCACTGAAGCTTTCTTT.

The chain recombines TRBV11-2 with TRBJ2-7, with 7 bases lining up with TRBD1. CDR1 SGHAT and CDR2 FQNNGV come from the germline V gene. With 5 bases clipped from V and 3 bases from J, the junction kept 7 bases outside the gene matches. The CDR3 totals 14 residues. The CDR3 is CASSPGDRYYEQYF. DNA for the CDR3: TGTGCCAGCAGCCCCGGGGACAGATACTACGAGCAGTACTTC.

The chain employs TRBV27 and TRBJ2-2; D not certain. This CDR3 spans 14 amino acids. The ends were cut back, 5 bases at V and 7 bases at J, with 14 bases in the middle. The germline CDR1 and CDR2 sequences are MNHEY and SMNVEV (reference sequence). CDR3 nucleotide sequence: TGTGCCAGCAGTCCCCTCCCGATGATCGGGGAGCTGTTTTTT. Translated: CASSPLPMIGELFF.

V usage is TRBV7-9 and J usage is TRBJ2-5, with 7 positions matching TRBD1. J lost 1 base, V lost 7 bases, and 6 bases had no gene match. The germline V gene has CDR1 SEHNR and CDR2 FQNEAQ (reference sequence). This CDR3 has 14 amino acids. CDR3 residues: CASTPGGPQETQYF. In DNA, the CDR3 is TGTGCCAGCACCCCAGGGGGTCCCCAAGAGACCCAGTACTTC.

This chain links TRBV28 with TRBJ2-1, with D possibly being TRBD1 or TRBD2 (5 bases each). The CDR3 runs to 15 residues. Germline lookup yields CDR1 MDHEN and CDR2 SYDVKM. V was pared by 3 bases and J by 8 bases, with 17 bases between. CDR3 in amino acids: CASSFPISGTDEQFF. As DNA, the CDR3 is TGTGCCAGCAGTTTTCCTATTTCGGGGACCGATGAGCAGTTCTTC.

The chain combines TRBV6-4 with TRBJ1-4; possible D gene TRBD1, 5 bases. Trimming pared 5 bases from V and 5 bases from J, leaving 15 bases between. This CDR3 region has 15 residues. CDR1 and CDR2 from the germline V gene are MRHNA and SNTAGT. The CDR3 protein is CASSITGDLNEKLFF. In DNA, the CDR3 is TGTGCCAGCAGTATTACCGGGGACTTGAATGAAAAACTGTTTTTT.

This sequence joins TRBV7-9 and TRBJ2-1; 9 positions agree with TRBD1. There are 17 residues in the CDR3. Germline V CDR1 and CDR2: SEHNR, FQNEAQ (reference sequence). Germline trimming cut 5 bases from V and 4 bases from J; bases unmatched to any gene: 12. The CDR3 is CASSSQAGTGPYNEQFF. The CDR3 region has the DNA TGTGCCAGCAGCAGCCAAGCCGGGACAGGGCCGTACAATGAGCAGTTCTTC.

The chain is built from TRBV28 and TRBJ2-5; 8 bases map to TRBD2. V gave up 6 bases and J gave up 4 bases; unmatched junction bases: 13. Germline V lookup: CDR1 MDHEN, CDR2 SYDVKM. The CDR3 is 16 amino acids. CDR3 in amino acids: CASSHLGTGGSETQYF. The DNA for the CDR3 is TGTGCCAGCAGCCACCTAGGGACGGGAGGGTCAGAGACCCAGTACTTC.

This sequence joins TRBV2 and TRBJ1-5; D is uncertain. The CDR3 sequence is 15 residues long. CDR1 is SNHLY, CDR2 FYNNEI, per germline. V gave up 9 bases and J gave up 3 bases, with 18 bases separating them. CDR3 sequence (DNA): TGTGCCAGTTCACCACGCTTGGTGGTCAATCAGCCCCAGCATTTT. Protein: CASSPRLVVNQPQHF.

The chain joins TRBV11-3 to TRBJ2-7, with 13 positions matching TRBD2. From germline, CDR1 is SGHNT and CDR2 YENEEA. J gave up 2 bases and V 3 bases, and 1 base lay outside the gene matches. The CDR3 is made up of 15 amino acids. CDR3 nucleotides: TGTGCCAGCAGCTTCGGACTAGCGGGGGCCTACGAGCAGTACTTC. It specifies CASSFGLAGAYEQYF. Filled out from reference TRBV11-3 and TRBJ2-7, the complete variable domain reads EAGVVQSPRYKIIEKKQPVAFWCNPISGHNTLYWYLQNLGQGPELLIRYENEEAVDDSQLPKDRFSAERLKGVDSTLKIQPAELGDSAVYLCASSFGLAGAYEQYFGPGTRLTVT.

This chain links TRBV18 with TRBJ2-7, with 8 bases fitting TRBD1. Germline V CDR1 and CDR2: KGHSH, LQKENI. With V trimmed by 3 bases and J by 3 bases, 10 bases remained unmatched. The CDR3 is 16 amino acids. CDR3 residues: CASSPPPGQEHYEQYF. The CDR3 nucleotides are TGTGCCAGCTCACCGCCGCCGGGACAGGAACACTACGAGCAGTACTTC.

The chain combines TRBV7-2 with TRBJ1-6, with D possibly matching TRBD1 (6 bases). The CDR3 has 14 residues. CDR1 and CDR2 (germline): SGHTA, FQGNSA. V lost 8 bases, J lost 9 bases, and 17 bases lay in between. The CDR3 here is CASLGGASSSPLHF. DNA of the CDR3: TGTGCCAGCTTAGGGGGAGCTTCGAGTTCACCCCTCCACTTT.

This clone was picked up a small number of times. Written as DNA, the CDR3 is TGTGCCAGCTCACCAACAGGGAGGGATCAGCCCCAGCATTTT. Residues: CASSPTGRDQPQHF. The V gene is TRBV18, the J gene TRBJ1-5; TRBD1 might be the D (6 bases). There are 14 residues in the CDR3. Looked up from germline, CDR1 is KGHSH and CDR2 is LQKENI. Trimming took 2 bases from V and 5 from J, leaving 10 bases between them.

This chain connects TRBV7-9 to TRBJ2-2; TRBD2 is a possible D gene (6 bases). Looked up from germline, CDR1 is SEHNR and CDR2 is FQNEAQ (reference sequence). The CDR3 is made up of 14 amino acids. The V gene lost 6 bases and the J gene lost 6 bases, with 14 bases spanning the gap. The CDR3 protein is CASSPTGGSGELFF. DNA for the CDR3: TGTGCCAGCAGTCCTACTGGGGGGTCCGGGGAGCTGTTTTTT. Variable domain in full (rest from reference TRBV7-9 and TRBJ2-2): DTGVSQNPRHKITKRGQNVTFRCDPISEHNRLYWYRQTLGQGPEFLTYFQNEAQLEKSRLLSDRFSAERPKGSFSTLEIQRTEQGDSAMYLCASSPTGGSGELFFGEGSRLTVL.

The chain employs TRBV28 and TRBJ1-1, with D possibly TRBD1 on 5 matching bases. Germline V CDR1 and CDR2: MDHEN, SYDVKM. Trimming stripped 7 bases from V and 6 bases from J, with 12 bases between. The length of the CDR3 is 12 residues. The DNA for the CDR3 is TGTGCCAGCACCGATTCGGGGGCTGAAGCTTTCTTT. It codes for CASTDSGAEAFF. Full variable domain (outside the CDR3, taken from reference TRBV28 and TRBJ1-1): DVKVTQSSRYLVKRTGEKVFLECVQDMDHENMFWYRQDPGLGLRLIYFSYDVKMKEKGDIPEGYSVSREKKERFSLILESASTNQTSMYLCASTDSGAEAFFGQGTRLTVV.

This rearrangement joins TRBV14 to TRBJ2-7; D is possibly TRBD1 (5 bases). The germline gives CDR1 SGHDN, CDR2 FVKESK. Trimming cost V 1 base and J 4 bases, with 11 bases left between them. CDR3 length: 14 residues. The CDR3 protein is CASSQVETVYEQYF. The CDR3 nucleotides are TGTGCCAGCAGCCAAGTAGAGACAGTATACGAGCAGTACTTC.

Notes on this clone: Additional DNA sequences in this sample encode the identical CDR3. The chain links TRBV7-9 to TRBJ1-5; D gene ambiguous. Trimming left V 1 base short and J 6 bases short, with 4 bases between. The length of the CDR3 is 12 residues. CDR1 is SEHNR, CDR2 FQNEAQ, per germline (reference sequence). CDR3 nucleotide sequence: TGTGCCAGCAGCTTAGGGGGTCAGCCCCAGCATTTT. Its translation is CASSLGGQPQHF.

J is TRBJ2-7 and V is TRBV6-1, with D unclear. Per the germline V gene, CDR1 is MNHNS and CDR2 is SASEGT. V was trimmed by 5 bases and J by 3 bases, leaving 5 bases between them. The CDR3 spans 11 residues. CDR3 nucleotide sequence: TGTGCCAGCAGTTCTTACTACGAGCAGTACTTC. Its translation: CASSSYYEQYF.

The V and J genes are TRBV5-8 and TRBJ2-5; D remains ambiguous. There are 13 residues in the CDR3. The germline V gene encodes CDR1 SGHTS and CDR2 YDEGEE. The V gene lost 3 bases and the J gene lost 6 bases, with 12 bases spanning the gap. The CDR3 loop reads CASSSTLQQTQYF. CDR3 in DNA: TGTGCCAGCAGCTCGACTCTGCAACAGACCCAGTACTTC.

The rearrangement links TRBV7-9 to TRBJ2-7; perhaps TRBD2 as D (6 bases). Germline assignment: CDR1 SEHNR and CDR2 FQNEAQ (reference sequence). The CDR3 sequence is 16 residues long. Trimming pared 5 bases from V and 0 bases from J, leaving 17 bases between. This CDR3 is CASSPYTGTHSYEQYF. CDR3 nucleotide sequence: TGTGCCAGCAGCCCATACACGGGGACTCACTCCTACGAGCAGTACTTC.

This rearrangement joins TRBV29-1 to TRBJ2-4; unclear D gene. CDR3 length equals 10 residues. CDR1 and CDR2 from the germline V gene are SQVTM and ANQGSEA. V was pared by 4 bases and J by 8 bases, with 6 bases between. CDR3 loop: CSVAADIQYF. The CDR3 coding sequence is TGCAGCGTTGCGGCCGACATTCAGTACTTC.

The chain joins TRBV6-6 to TRBJ2-4; D may be TRBD2 (5 bases). The V end was cut by 0 bases, the J end by 12 bases, with 9 bases between. Germline-derived CDR1 and CDR2 are MNHNY and SVGAGI (reference sequence). This CDR3 is built from 12 residues. The CDR3 is CASSYSNRDQYF. In DNA form, the CDR3 reads TGTGCCAGCAGTTACTCGAACCGGGATCAGTACTTC.

J is TRBJ2-5 and V is TRBV7-9; TRBD2 matches at 8 bases. CDR1 and CDR2 from the germline V gene are SEHNR and FQNEAQ (reference sequence). J lost 6 bases, V lost 5 bases, and 11 bases had no gene match. CDR3 size: 15 residues. The CDR3: CASSPLGGGRKTQYF. CDR3 nucleotides: TGTGCCAGCAGCCCCCTCGGGGGGGGCAGGAAGACCCAGTACTTC.

V and J are TRBV5-4 and TRBJ1-2; the D gene is possibly TRBD1 (6 bases). V was shortened by 1 base and J by 4 bases, with 11 bases between the two germline ends. CDR1 SGHNT and CDR2 YYREEE come from the germline V gene (reference sequence). The CDR3 runs 14 residues. CDR3 nucleotide sequence: TGTGCCAGCAGCTTGCAGGGAGGGGGCTATGGCTACACCTTC. Residues: CASSLQGGGYGYTF.

This chain uses TRBV6-7 with TRBJ1-5; TRBD1 aligns across 8 bases. TRBV6-7 is an ORF; its function is uncertain. The length of the CDR3 is 14 residues. Germline trimming cut 4 bases from V and 7 bases from J; bases unmatched to any gene: 6. CDR3 in DNA: TGTGCCAGCAGTTTCCGGACAGGGAGGCAGCCCCAGCATTTT. Translated, it gives CASSFRTGRQPQHF.